This TCR beta chain was captured in a study of OX40 agonist ivuxolimab in advanced cancers. Germline lookup yields CDR1 MNHNS and CDR2 SASEGT. The CDR3 contains 16 residues. V shed 4 bases and J 6 bases; nucleotides not matched to a gene: 10. Repertoires were generated with immunoSEQ multiplex PCR, while TCRdb's copy carries only in-frame clones and drops some. The sample contains more than 80,000 clones, 85% to 90% of which appear only once. This chain uses TRBV6-1 with TRBJ1-5, with 9 bases identical to TRBD1. The clonotype was recovered from an adult with an advanced solid tumor such as melanoma, head and neck, liver or kidney cancer. This sample comprised CD4+ or CD8+ T cells sorted from blood, obtained in a trial of the OX40 agonist ivuxolimab. CDR3 coding DNA: TGTGCCAGCAGTGTAGTACAGGGGGCGGTCTCTCAGCCCCAGCATTTT. This gives the protein CASSVVQGAVSQPQHF.